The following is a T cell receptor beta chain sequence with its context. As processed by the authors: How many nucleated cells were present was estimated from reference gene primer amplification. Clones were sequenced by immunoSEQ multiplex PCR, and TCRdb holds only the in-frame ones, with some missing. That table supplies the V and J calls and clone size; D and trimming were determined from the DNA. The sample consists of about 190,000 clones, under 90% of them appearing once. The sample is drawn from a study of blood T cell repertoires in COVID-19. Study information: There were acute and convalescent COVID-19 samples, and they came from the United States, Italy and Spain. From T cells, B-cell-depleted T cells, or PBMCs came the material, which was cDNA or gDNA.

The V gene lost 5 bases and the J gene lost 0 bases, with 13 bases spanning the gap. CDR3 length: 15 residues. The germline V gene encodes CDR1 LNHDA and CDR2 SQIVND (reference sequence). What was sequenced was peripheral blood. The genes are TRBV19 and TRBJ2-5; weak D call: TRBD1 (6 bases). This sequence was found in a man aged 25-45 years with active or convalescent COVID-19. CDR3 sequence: CASSVMSGDQETQYF. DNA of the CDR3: TGTGCCAGTAGTGTAATGTCAGGGGACCAAGAGACCCAGTACTTC.